This T cell receptor beta chain was identified during a study of T cells in localized non-small cell lung cancer. Worth noting for this clone: Antigen unknown.

General study results and limits: It was uninvolved adjacent lung that showed the highest T cell clonality, exceeding tumor.

Germline assignment: CDR1 SGHNT and CDR2 YENEEA. This CDR3 has 15 amino acids. V lost 1 base and J lost 1, with 5 bases in between. Only in-frame clones appear in the TCRdb table, and some are missing; sequencing was by immunoSEQ multiplex PCR. The sample holds about 1,400 clones; roughly 24% are singletons and the top ten take less than 20%. This rearrangement joins TRBV11-3 to TRBJ2-6; D is unresolved. The sequence was obtained from a male donor older than 55 with stage III squamous cell lung carcinoma. The specimen was normal lung tissue next to the tumor, collected before any cancer treatment. The CDR3 sequence: CASSLVGSGANVLTF. CDR3 nucleotides: TGTGCCAGCAGCTTAGTGGGATCTGGGGCCAACGTCCTGACTTTC.